This T cell receptor beta chain was found in a study of T cell repertoires in cytomegalovirus infection. On the study more broadly: Researchers turned to recently identified HLA-C-restricted CMV epitopes as well as well-studied HLA-B-restricted ones. CMV infection together with matching HLA type was indicated by public TCR beta signatures. Findings and caveats of the study: Summed public TCR beta family frequency identified CMV carriers bearing the relevant HLA. HLA-C-restricted CMV-specific TCR beta clonotypes prevailed in the ex vivo response.

TCRdb ran MiXCR on the reads and lists one entry per CDR3 protein. The data hold around 340,000 distinct CDR3 sequences, with approximately 32% observed a single time. Of note for this clonotype: Its specificity is unknown.

The germline CDR1 and CDR2 sequences are KGHDR and SFDVKD. Unmatched junction bases numbered 6, after V lost 4 bases and J lost 10 bases. This CDR3 has 13 residues. This sequence was found in a human donor in good health (CMV status not recorded). Some clones in this sample may be carry-over from other donors' samples. The V gene is TRBV24-1, the J gene TRBJ2-1; 7 nucleotides agree with TRBD2. The sample here was cultured PBMCs, taken from culture after CMV antigen stimulation. CDR3 in DNA: TGTGCCACCAGTGACCAGACTAGCCGCGAGCAGTTCTTC. Its protein product is CATSDQTSREQFF.